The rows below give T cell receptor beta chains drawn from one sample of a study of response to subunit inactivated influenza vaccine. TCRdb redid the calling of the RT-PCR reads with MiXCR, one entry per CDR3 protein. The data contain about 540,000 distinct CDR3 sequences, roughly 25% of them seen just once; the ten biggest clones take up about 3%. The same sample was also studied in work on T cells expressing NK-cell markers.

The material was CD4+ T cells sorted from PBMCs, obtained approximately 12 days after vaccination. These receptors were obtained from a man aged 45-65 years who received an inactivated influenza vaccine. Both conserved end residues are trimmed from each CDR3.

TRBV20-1 SASWDSGTSTDTQY
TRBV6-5 ASSYVDRAEAF
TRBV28 ASSLYLAGDGGELF
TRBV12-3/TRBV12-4 ASSFGDRDEKLF
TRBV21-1 ASSKILGTHGINEQF
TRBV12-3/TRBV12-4 ASSLGTSSLH
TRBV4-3 ASSQDRVNTEAF
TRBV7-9 ASLFGGGRLLADTQY
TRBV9 ASSVAPGPSGRADTQY
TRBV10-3 AISTETGGNQPQH
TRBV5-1 ASSLGTGVHNEQF
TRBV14 ASSQTSGSYNEQF
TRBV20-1 SAPGTGGTEAF
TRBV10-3 AISSGTDLETQY
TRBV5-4 ASSLVGASTDTQY